This TCR beta chain originates from a study of PD-L1 blockade in urothelial cancer. Turning to the study itself: About nine tenths of the roughly 30 patients were men whose urothelial cancer was bladder-origin.

Germline-derived CDR1 and CDR2 are SGHDT and YYEEEE. With 4 bases removed from V and 4 bases from J, the gap between germline ends came to 8 bases. CDR3 length equals 12 residues. The assay was immunoSEQ multiplex PCR, and TCRdb's table has in-frame clones only and misses some. Of some 60,000 clones in the sample, around 84% were seen once. This clone came up once. This receptor was obtained from a man between 45 and 60 years old with urothelial cancer. This sample comprised PBMCs, obtained around atezolizumab (anti-PD-L1) treatment. The chain has TRBV5-6 and TRBJ2-5, with no clear D. CDR3 amino acids: CASSLSIETQYF. The CDR3 nucleotides read TGTGCCAGCAGCCTCAGTATAGAGACCCAGTACTTC. Based on the CDR3 plus reference TRBV5-6 and TRBJ2-5, the full variable domain is DAGVTQSPTHLIKTRGQQVTLRCSPKSGHDTVSWYQQALGQGPQFIFQYYEEEERQRGNFPDRFSGHQFPNYSSELNVNALLLGDSALYLCASSLSIETQYFGPGTRLLVL.